Below are 29 T cell receptor beta chains sequenced from a single sample in a study of OX40 agonist ivuxolimab in advanced cancers. Only in-frame clones appear in the TCRdb table, and some are missing; sequencing was by immunoSEQ multiplex PCR. The sample has around 100,000 clones; over 75% are singletons. The specimen was CD4+ or CD8+ T cells sorted from blood, collected in a trial of the OX40 agonist ivuxolimab. The source is an adult with an advanced solid tumor such as melanoma, head and neck, liver or kidney cancer.

The V and J genes are TRBV6-6 and TRBJ2-5; 8 positions agree with TRBD1. Germline CDR1 is MNHNY and CDR2 is SVGAGI (reference sequence). V was pared by 7 bases and J by 5 bases, with 15 bases of the junction left unmatched. This CDR3 comprises 16 residues. The CDR3 bases are TGTGCCAGCACCTTCGCACGGACAGGGCCACGGGAGACCCAGTACTTC. This translates into CASTFARTGPRETQYF.

The rearrangement uses TRBV6-1 and TRBJ2-1, with 9 bases aligning to TRBD2. In germline, CDR1 is MNHNS, CDR2 SASEGT. V lost 4 bases to trimming and J lost 14 bases; unmatched junction nucleotides: 9. This CDR3 is built from 13 residues. CDR3 residues: CASSAIIAGEEFF. CDR3 DNA sequence: TGTGCCAGCAGTGCGATAATAGCGGGAGAGGAGTTCTTC.

The chain is built from TRBV11-2 and TRBJ2-2; D perhaps matches TRBD1 (7 bases). With 2 bases removed from V and 6 bases from J, the gap between germline ends came to 13 bases. The length of the CDR3 is 15 residues. The germline gives CDR1 SGHAT, CDR2 FQNNGV. The CDR3 here is CASSLQAGGSGELFF. The CDR3, as DNA: TGTGCCAGCAGCTTACAGGCAGGGGGGTCCGGGGAGCTGTTTTTT.

The J gene is TRBJ2-5, the V gene TRBV19; no reliable D call. The CDR3 sequence is 11 residues long. Trimming removed 5 bases at V and 1 base at J, with 2 bases between. CDR1 is LNHDA, CDR2 SQIVND, per germline (reference sequence). In DNA, the CDR3 is TGTGCCAGTAGTCTCCAAGAGACCCAGTACTTC. Translation: CASSLQETQYF.

The table lists this clone with a few counts. The chain recombines TRBV18 with TRBJ2-1; D gene ambiguous. The length of the CDR3 is 15 residues. Trimming shortened V by 1 base and J by 9 bases, and 16 bases separated the two germline ends. Germline V gene sequence: CDR1 KGHSH, CDR2 LQKENI. Written as DNA, the CDR3 is TGTGCCAGCTCACCACAGGGCCCCCCTTACGGTGAGCAGTTCTTC. This sequence encodes CASSPQGPPYGEQFF.

The chain carries TRBV7-8 and TRBJ2-1; D is unresolved. The germline gives CDR1 SGHVS, CDR2 FQNEAQ. The CDR3 runs 14 residues. Trimming stripped 5 bases from V and 3 bases from J, with 11 bases between. CDR3 sequence: CASSPTWDYNEQFF. In DNA, the CDR3 is TGTGCCAGCAGCCCAACCTGGGACTACAATGAGCAGTTCTTC. The whole variable domain, filled in from reference TRBV7-8 and TRBJ2-1, reads GAGVSQSPRYKVAKRGQDVALRCDPISGHVSLFWYQQALGQGPEFLTYFQNEAQLDKSGLPSDRFFAERPEGSVSTLKIQRTQQEDSAVYLCASSPTWDYNEQFFGPGTRLTVL.

The chain recombines TRBV15 with TRBJ1-5, with 10 bases lining up with TRBD1. The germline V gene has CDR1 LNHNV and CDR2 YYDKDF (reference sequence). The CDR3 totals 15 residues. J gave up 1 base and V 3 bases, and 0 bases lay outside the gene matches. The CDR3 bases are TGTGCCACCAGCAGGGACAGGGGGAGCAATCAGCCCCAGCATTTT. Its translation is CATSRDRGSNQPQHF.

The chain combines TRBV18 with TRBJ2-1, with 11 bases identical to TRBD2. The CDR3 sequence is 20 residues long. The V gene end was trimmed by 0 bases and the J gene end by 6 bases; junction bases not matched to a gene: 16. Looked up from germline, CDR1 is KGHSH and CDR2 is LQKENI. The CDR3 sequence: CASSPPFTSGRRAAPNEQFF. CDR3 bases: TGTGCCAGCTCACCACCGTTTACTAGCGGGAGACGGGCAGCACCCAATGAGCAGTTCTTC.

J is TRBJ2-6 and V is TRBV30; the D gene is possibly TRBD1 (5 bases). The CDR3 contains 14 residues. CDR1 is GTSNPN, CDR2 SVGIG, per germline (reference sequence). Trimming shortened V by 6 bases and J by 4 bases, and 13 bases separated the two germline ends. CDR3 in DNA: TGTGCCTGTCTCAGGGCGAGAGGGGCCAACGTCCTGACTTTC. This encodes CACLRARGANVLTF. The complete variable domain, with remaining parts taken from reference TRBV30 and TRBJ2-6, reads SQTIHQWPATLVQPVGSPLSLECTVEGTSNPNLYWYRQAAGRGLQLLFYSVGIGQISSEVPQNLSASRPQDRQFILSSKKLLLSDSGFYLCACLRARGANVLTFGAGSRLTVL.

The rearrangement uses TRBV28 and TRBJ1-1; 9 nucleotides agree with TRBD1. The germline CDR1 and CDR2 sequences are MDHEN and SYDVKM. The junction had 3 bases not matched to a gene; V was cut back by 3 bases and J by 1 base. The CDR3 is 15 residues long. Here the CDR3 reads CASSFGGQGNTEAFF. CDR3 nucleotide sequence: TGTGCCAGCAGTTTCGGGGGACAGGGGAACACTGAAGCTTTCTTT. Based on the CDR3 plus reference TRBV28 and TRBJ1-1, the full variable domain is DVKVTQSSRYLVKRTGEKVFLECVQDMDHENMFWYRQDPGLGLRLIYFSYDVKMKEKGDIPEGYSVSREKKERFSLILESASTNQTSMYLCASSFGGQGNTEAFFGQGTRLTVV.

The chain couples TRBV4-1 to TRBJ1-1; D remains unclear. Between the trimmed V and J ends, which lost 2 bases and 4 bases, there was a span of 11 bases. The CDR3 extends over 14 amino acids. Germline V gene sequence: CDR1 MGHRA, CDR2 YSYEKL. CDR3 region: CASSQRWAPTEAFF. The CDR3 bases are TGCGCCAGCAGCCAAAGATGGGCACCCACTGAAGCTTTCTTT.

The chain links TRBV28 to TRBJ2-1; 10 positions match TRBD2. The CDR3 sequence is 14 residues long. The V segment lost 11 bases and the J segment 7 bases; nucleotides outside the gene matches: 11. Germline loops: CDR1 MDHEN, CDR2 SYDVKM. CDR3 amino acids: CARSLAGDKNEQFF. DNA of the CDR3: TGTGCCCGCTCCCTAGCGGGAGATAAGAATGAGCAGTTCTTC.

The V call is TRBV2, the J call TRBJ1-5; tentatively, D is TRBD1 (5 bases). Trimming took off 3 bases at V and 3 bases at J, with 9 bases between the two ends. The germline CDR1 and CDR2 sequences are SNHLY and FYNNEI. The CDR3 runs 14 residues. The CDR3 nucleotides read TGTGCCAGCAGTGATCAGGGTTCCAATCAGCCCCAGCATTTT. It codes for CASSDQGSNQPQHF.

The rearrangement uses TRBV11-2 and TRBJ2-2, with D possibly being TRBD1 or TRBD2 (5 bases each). The CDR3 is 15 amino acids. The V and J ends lost 5 bases and 5 bases respectively, with 15 bases between them. CDR1 and CDR2 from the germline V gene are SGHAT and FQNNGV. CDR3 sequence reads: CASSISGRMTGELFF. CDR3 nucleotides: TGTGCCAGCAGCATATCGGGACGTATGACCGGGGAGCTGTTTTTT.

The genes are TRBV7-2 and TRBJ2-2; a weak D match, TRBD2 (5 bases). CDR1 and CDR2 (germline): SGHTA, FQGNSA. V was pared by 1 base and J by 1 base, with 13 bases between. There are 17 residues in the CDR3. CDR3 DNA sequence: TGTGCCAGCAGCTTAGAGCGGCCTCCTCGGAACACCGGGGAGCTGTTTTTT. Protein product: CASSLERPPRNTGELFF. The whole variable domain, remainder taken from reference TRBV7-2 and TRBJ2-2, is GAGVSQSPSNKVTEKGKDVELRCDPISGHTALYWYRQSLGQGLEFLIYFQGNSAPDKSGLPSDRFSAERTGGSVSTLTIQRTQQEDSAVYLCASSLERPPRNTGELFFGEGSRLTVL.

This clone appeared once. The rearrangement joins TRBV7-9 to TRBJ2-1, with 9 bases lining up with TRBD1. The length of the CDR3 is 14 residues. Germline V gene lookup returns CDR1 SEHNR and CDR2 FQNEAQ (reference sequence). The junction had 9 bases not matched to a gene; V was cut back by 5 bases and J by 10 bases. CDR3 amino acids: CASSPVGTGWEQFF. The CDR3, as DNA: TGTGCCAGCAGCCCGGTGGGGACAGGGTGGGAGCAGTTCTTC.

This chain connects TRBV4-1 to TRBJ2-5; D unclear. Trimming left V 3 bases short and J 1 base short, with 15 bases between. The germline V gene encodes CDR1 MGHRA and CDR2 YSYEKL. CDR3 length: 16 residues. In DNA form, the CDR3 reads TGCGCCAGCAGCCAGGACCCCCTAAGACCCCAAGAGACCCAGTACTTC. Its protein product is CASSQDPLRPQETQYF.

This rearrangement joins TRBV29-1 to TRBJ1-2; D not certain. The CDR3 is made up of 12 amino acids. Trimming took off 1 base at V and 4 bases at J, with 7 bases between the two ends. Per the germline V gene, CDR1 is SQVTM and CDR2 is ANQGSEA. This chain's CDR3 is CSVEGLSYGYTF. The CDR3 coding sequence is TGCAGCGTTGAAGGACTAAGCTATGGCTACACCTTC.

This rearrangement joins TRBV6-1 to TRBJ1-3; the D gene is possibly TRBD1 (5 bases). Trimming left V 2 bases short and J 1 base short, with 12 bases between. This CDR3 has 16 amino acids. The V gene's germline CDR1 is MNHNS and CDR2 SASEGT. The DNA for the CDR3 is TGTGCCAGCAGTGAACAGGGAACCCTTTCTGGAAACACCATATATTTT. Translating gives CASSEQGTLSGNTIYF.

The chain couples TRBV9 to TRBJ2-2; 8 nucleotides align to TRBD2. This CDR3 has 15 residues. After removal of 5 bases from V and 0 bases from J, the junction contained 3 bases not matched to a gene. Germline CDR1 SGDLS, CDR2 YYNGEE. The CDR3 nucleotides are TGTGCCAGCAGGGGACTAGGACCGAACACCGGGGAGCTGTTTTTT. It specifies CASRGLGPNTGELFF. The full variable domain, rest sourced from reference TRBV9 and TRBJ2-2, is DSGVTQTPKHLITATGQRVTLRCSPRSGDLSVYWYQQSLDQGLQFLIQYYNGEERAKGNILERFSAQQFPDLHSELNLSSLELGDSALYFCASRGLGPNTGELFFGEGSRLTVL.

The V call is TRBV2, the J call TRBJ2-7, with a possible D match to TRBD2 (5 bases). This CDR3 contains 12 residues. V was clipped by 6 bases and J by 3 bases, with 9 bases between them. Germline assignment: CDR1 SNHLY and CDR2 FYNNEI. The CDR3 spells CASSDRDYEQYF. DNA of the CDR3: TGTGCCAGCAGCGACCGGGACTACGAGCAGTACTTC. The full variable domain, rest sourced from reference TRBV2 and TRBJ2-7, is EPEVTQTPSHQVTQMGQEVILRCVPISNHLYFYWYRQILGQKVEFLVSFYNNEISEKSEIFDDQFSVERPDGSNFTLKIRSTKLEDSAMYFCASSDRDYEQYFGPGTRLTVT.

This clone was observed once. Different DNA sequences within this sample yield the same CDR3. The V call is TRBV6-1, the J call TRBJ2-5, with D possibly matching TRBD2 (7 bases). The germline gives CDR1 MNHNS, CDR2 SASEGT. The CDR3 has 15 amino acids. Deletions cut 4 bases from V and 4 bases from J, with 16 bases between. CDR3 loop: CASSGAGAGRETQYF. The CDR3 DNA reads as TGTGCCAGCAGTGGTGCGGGGGCAGGGAGAGAGACCCAGTACTTC.

This rearrangement joins TRBV29-1 to TRBJ2-7; perhaps TRBD1 as D (6 bases). V dropped 7 bases and J dropped 2 bases, with 9 bases sitting between them. CDR1 is SQVTM, CDR2 ANQGSEA, per germline. This CDR3 has 11 residues. The CDR3 spells CSARGTYEQYF. CDR3 in DNA: TGCAGCGCAAGGGGGACCTACGAGCAGTACTTC.

The J gene is TRBJ2-5, the V gene TRBV6-1, with no clear D. The end of the DNA is better explained by TRBJ2-7, so the J call may be wrong. The CDR3 has 12 amino acids. Germline V gene data show CDR1 as MNHNS and CDR2 as SASEGT. The CDR3 sequence is CASSRTDYEQYF. The CDR3 DNA follows: TGTGCCAGCAGCCGTACGGACTACGAGCAGTACTTC.

V and J are TRBV2 and TRBJ2-7; TRBD2 matches at 10 bases. CDR3 size: 16 residues. Germline values: CDR1 SNHLY, CDR2 FYNNEI. V was clipped by 6 bases and J by 3 bases; unmatched bases: 11. The CDR3 here is CASRPRAGGLLYEQYF. DNA for the CDR3: TGTGCCAGCAGACCTAGAGCGGGAGGGCTCCTCTACGAGCAGTACTTC.

V and J are TRBV5-6 and TRBJ2-5; 11 bases line up with TRBD2. The V and J ends lost 2 bases and 2 bases, in that order; junction bases with no gene match: 11. The germline V gene has CDR1 SGHDT and CDR2 YYEEEE. The CDR3 has 18 residues. In nucleotides, the CDR3 is TGTGCCAGCAGCTTCGGGTCTAGCGGGAGGAACCCGCAAGAGACCCAGTACTTC. Protein product: CASSFGSSGRNPQETQYF. Based on the CDR3 plus reference TRBV5-6 and TRBJ2-5, the full variable domain is DAGVTQSPTHLIKTRGQQVTLRCSPKSGHDTVSWYQQALGQGPQFIFQYYEEEERQRGNFPDRFSGHQFPNYSSELNVNALLLGDSALYLCASSFGSSGRNPQETQYFGPGTRLLVL.

The rearrangement uses TRBV6-1 and TRBJ2-3; maybe TRBD1 (5 bases). The CDR3 runs 14 residues. Germline CDR1 MNHNS, CDR2 SASEGT. With 9 bases removed from V and 0 bases from J, the gap between germline ends came to 13 bases. The CDR3 sequence: CASGAGLSTDTQYF. CDR3 bases: TGTGCCAGTGGGGCAGGCCTAAGCACAGATACGCAGTATTTT.

This chain connects TRBV5-1 to TRBJ2-5, with TRBD2 identical over 9 bases. CDR3 length: 16 residues. The germline CDR1 and CDR2 sequences are SGHRS and YFSETQ. The V and J ends lost 5 bases and 0 bases, in that order; junction bases with no gene match: 8. The CDR3, as DNA: TGCGCCAGCAGTAAAAGACTAGCGGACTACCAAGAGACCCAGTACTTC. Protein sequence: CASSKRLADYQETQYF.

This chain links TRBV18 with TRBJ2-2; 8 bases line up with TRBD1. CDR3 length equals 20 residues. Germline loops: CDR1 KGHSH, CDR2 LQKENI. V gave up 2 bases and J gave up 0 bases; unmatched junction bases: 14. The CDR3 bases are TGTGCCAGCTCACCAGGATGGCAGGGGGCCCACGGCGCGAACACCGGGGAGCTGTTTTTT. Amino acid sequence: CASSPGWQGAHGANTGELFF.